The 5 T cell receptor beta chains reported below all come from one sample, sequenced in a study of cytomegalovirus exposure and HLA in healthy donors (dated by TCRdb to about 2017). The library was built by means of the immunoSEQ multiplex PCR assay. The multiplex PCR relied on a mix of 60 forward primers for TCR Vbeta segments and 13 reverse primers for TCR Jbeta segments. TCRdb stores this immuneACCESS table with in-frame sequences only. Part of the clones is absent; in the studies checked, under half of the shortfall reflects unresolved V genes, and no reason is known for the rest. The sample table holds over 150,000 clones, of which approximately 85% were seen once. The ten largest account for around a tenth of the sample. The specimen sequenced was PBMCs. The origin of the receptors is a man in his fifties or sixties in good health and CMV-seropositive.

J is TRBJ2-1 and V is TRBV4-2; TRBD1 aligns across 8 bases. V lost 3 bases to trimming and J lost 2 bases; unmatched junction nucleotides: 9. Germline-derived CDR1 and CDR2 are LGHNA and YNFKEQ. CDR3 size: 17 residues. The CDR3 DNA reads TGTGCCAGCAGCCATCCTCAAGGGGGACAGGCCTACAATGAGCAGTTCTTC. It yields the protein CASSHPQGGQAYNEQFF.

This sequence joins TRBV7-2 and TRBJ2-7; 9 bases agree with TRBD1. The length of the CDR3 is 15 residues. Trimming at V came to 6 bases and at J to 4 bases, leaving 10 bases not matched to a gene. From germline, CDR1 is SGHTA and CDR2 FQGNSA. The CDR3 bases are TGTGCCAGCAGTTCCTCGGACAGGGGAATTTACGAGCAGTACTTC. The encoded protein is CASSSSDRGIYEQYF.

The V gene is TRBV9, the J gene TRBJ2-4; the match to TRBD2 covers 9 bases. The V gene's germline CDR1 is SGDLS and CDR2 YYNGEE. The J segment lost 1 base and the V segment lost 0 bases, leaving 11 bases of the junction unmatched. This CDR3 comprises 19 residues. CDR3 protein: CASSVDAGGAGGAKNIQYF. In nucleotides, the CDR3 is TGTGCCAGCAGCGTAGACGCGGGAGGGGCGGGAGGGGCCAAAAACATTCAGTACTTC.

V is TRBV9 and J is TRBJ2-1, with 8 bases identical to TRBD2. The CDR3 covers 15 residues. V shed 0 bases, J shed 15 bases, and the junction held 14 bases outside the gene matches. Germline values: CDR1 SGDLS, CDR2 YYNGEE. The CDR3: CASSVDSTSETSRFF. In nucleotides, the CDR3 is TGTGCCAGCAGCGTAGACTCGACTAGCGAGACGTCGCGGTTCTTC.

For the CDR3, the DNA is TGTGCCAGCAGTTTCGACCGGACACGAAGATCCGGGGAGCTGTTTTTT. Its protein product is CASSFDRTRRSGELFF. This chain joins TRBV28 and TRBJ2-2; a possible D gene is TRBD1 (5 bases). The CDR3 is 16 residues long. Trimming cost V 3 bases and J 6 bases, with 17 bases left between them. Germline CDR1 and CDR2: MDHEN and SYDVKM.